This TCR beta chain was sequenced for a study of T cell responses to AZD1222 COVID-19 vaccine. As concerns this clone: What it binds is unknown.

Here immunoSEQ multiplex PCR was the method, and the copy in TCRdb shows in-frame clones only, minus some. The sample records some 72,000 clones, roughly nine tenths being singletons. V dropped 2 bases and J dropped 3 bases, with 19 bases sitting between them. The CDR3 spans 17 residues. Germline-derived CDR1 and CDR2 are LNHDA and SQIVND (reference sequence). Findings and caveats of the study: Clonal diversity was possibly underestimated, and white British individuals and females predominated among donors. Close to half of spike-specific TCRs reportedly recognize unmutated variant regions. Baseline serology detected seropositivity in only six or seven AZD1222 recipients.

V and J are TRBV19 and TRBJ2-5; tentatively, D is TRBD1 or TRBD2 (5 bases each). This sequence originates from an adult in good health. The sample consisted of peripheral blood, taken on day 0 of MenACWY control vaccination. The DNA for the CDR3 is TGTGCCAGTAGTATAAGCCTTACAGGAGGCAAGAAAGAGACCCAGTACTTC. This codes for CASSISLTGGKKETQYF.